This TCR beta chain is drawn from a study of somatic mutations in cytotoxic T cells in rheumatoid arthritis. Some clones are missing from TCRdb's copy, which holds only in-frame ones; the method was immunoSEQ multiplex PCR. The data contain 20,000 or so clones, 74% of them singletons. With 1 base clipped from V and 3 bases from J, the junction kept 8 bases outside the gene matches. Per the germline V gene, CDR1 is SQVTM and CDR2 is ANQGSEA. This CDR3 spans 15 amino acids. This TCR was sampled from a man in his 60s in good health. Sequences were obtained from CD8+ T cells sorted from blood. The chain is built from TRBV29-1 and TRBJ2-5; 7 bases line up with TRBD1. The CDR3 here is CSVEGDRDAKETQYF. As DNA, the CDR3 is TGCAGCGTTGAAGGAGACAGGGACGCTAAAGAGACCCAGTACTTC.